This TCR beta chain is drawn from a study of patients and donors after allogeneic stem cell transplantation. Each CDR3 protein gets one entry after TCRdb re-called the RT-PCR reads with MiXCR. Among a few hundred thousand distinct CDR3 sequences listed, 35% to 45% were seen once. This CDR3 spans 12 amino acids. Germline V gene sequence: CDR1 SQVTM, CDR2 ANQGSEA. The V end lost 7 bases, the J end lost 1 base, and 10 bases lay between the germline ends. The sample was blood, either unsorted or a sorted T cell fraction (not recorded which). The source is a human donor who was either an allogeneic HSCT recipient or a stem cell or donor lymphocyte infusion donor (not recorded which). It is not recorded whose cells these are; they may come from a transplant donor. The chain joins TRBV29-1 to TRBJ2-5; D unclear. The CDR3, as DNA: TGCAGCGCCTCGGTGATCCAAGAGACCCAGTACTTC. Amino acid sequence: CSASVIQETQYF.